A single sample gave rise to the 20 T cell receptor beta chains below, sequenced in a study of radiotherapy plus CTLA-4 blockade in lung cancer. The table came from immunoSEQ multiplex PCR; TCRdb's copy has only in-frame clones and leaves some out. The sample yields tens of thousands of clones, around 73% seen once. The sample consisted of peripheral blood, taken from a patient treated with radiotherapy plus ipilimumab. The source is a human donor with non-small cell lung cancer who had stable disease on radiotherapy plus ipilimumab.

This clone was detected a few times. The genes are TRBV6-5 and TRBJ2-7, with D possibly being TRBD2 (5 bases). V dropped 6 bases and J dropped 2 bases, with 11 bases sitting between them. Per germline, CDR1 MNHEY and CDR2 SVGAGI. The CDR3 has 13 amino acids. CDR3 sequence (DNA): TGTGCCAGCAGCACGGCCGGGACCTACGAGCAGTACTTC. Translating gives CASSTAGTYEQYF.

The rearrangement uses TRBV19 and TRBJ1-2; 7 bases map to TRBD1. The CDR3 is 13 residues long. The trim removed 7 bases at V and 5 bases at J, leaving 7 bases unmatched. Germline assignment: CDR1 LNHDA and CDR2 SQIVND (reference sequence). Here the CDR3 reads CASTPGQFYGYTF. The CDR3 DNA is TGTGCCAGTACCCCGGGACAGTTTTATGGCTACACCTTC.

This clone was counted a single time. The rearrangement links TRBV28 to TRBJ1-6; D may be TRBD1 (5 bases). The CDR3 covers 13 residues. The V gene's germline CDR1 is MDHEN and CDR2 SYDVKM. Trimming shortened V by 10 bases and J by 7 bases, and 14 bases separated the two germline ends. The CDR3 DNA is TGTGCCATCGGCGGGACGGACAATTCACCCCTCCACTTT. It codes for CAIGGTDNSPLHF.

This clone was seen a handful of times. The J gene is TRBJ1-4, the V gene TRBV5-1; TRBD1 is a possible D gene (5 bases). The CDR3 totals 13 residues. Germline V gene data show CDR1 as SGHRS and CDR2 as YFSETQ. The ends were cut back, 2 bases at V and 4 bases at J, with 6 bases in the middle. As DNA, the CDR3 is TGCGCCAGCAGCTTACAGGTTAATGAAAAACTGTTTTTT. This sequence encodes CASSLQVNEKLFF. Together with reference TRBV5-1 and TRBJ1-4, the CDR3 gives the full variable domain: KAGVTQTPRYLIKTRGQQVTLSCSPISGHRSVSWYQQTPGQGLQFLFEYFSETQRNKGNFPGRFSGRQFSNSRSEMNVSTLELGDSALYLCASSLQVNEKLFFGSGTQLSVL.

The chain has TRBV11-2 and TRBJ2-7; possibly TRBD1 for D (5 bases). The CDR3 contains 13 residues. Trimming shortened V by 0 bases and J by 4 bases, and 7 bases separated the two germline ends. Looked up from germline, CDR1 is SGHAT and CDR2 is FQNNGV. This CDR3 reads CASSLDPGYEQYV. Written as DNA, the CDR3 is TGTGCCAGCAGCTTAGATCCAGGGTACGAGCAGTACGTC.

V gene TRBV5-5 combines with J gene TRBJ2-4; D remains ambiguous. Germline CDR1 reads SGHKS; CDR2 reads YYEKEE (reference sequence). The CDR3 runs to 16 residues. Trimming took 1 base from V and 0 from J, leaving 11 bases between them. In DNA, the CDR3 is TGTGCCAGCAGCTTGCTTGACCTTATAGCCAAAAACATTCAGTACTTC. It is translated as CASSLLDLIAKNIQYF.

This chain joins TRBV6-1 and TRBJ2-1; perhaps TRBD1 as D (6 bases). Trimming stripped 2 bases from V and 2 bases from J, with 7 bases between. Germline V gives CDR1 MNHNS, CDR2 SASEGT. CDR3 length: 14 amino acids. The DNA of the CDR3 is TGTGCCAGCAGTGAAAGGACAGCCTACAATGAGCAGTTCTTC. Translation gives CASSERTAYNEQFF.

This chain joins TRBV27 and TRBJ2-7; weak D call: TRBD1 (6 bases). Germline V lookup: CDR1 MNHEY, CDR2 SMNVEV (reference sequence). The CDR3 has 13 amino acids. Trimming took 9 bases from V and 0 from J, leaving 12 bases between them. CDR3 DNA: TGTGCCAGTCACAGGGCGAGCTCCTACGAGCAGTACTTC. Protein: CASHRASSYEQYF.

A remark on this clone: Additional DNA sequences in this sample encode the identical CDR3. The rearrangement uses TRBV7-2 and TRBJ2-7, with TRBD2 identical over 9 bases. Germline V gives CDR1 SGHTA, CDR2 FQGNSA. The CDR3 extends over 17 amino acids. J lost 1 base, V lost 4 bases, and 11 bases had no gene match. CDR3 region: CASSSRGGGGGSYEQYF. CDR3 DNA: TGTGCCAGCAGCTCCCGGGGCGGCGGGGGGGGTTCCTACGAGCAGTACTTC.

This clone has only one observation. This chain uses TRBV28 with TRBJ2-4; D uncertain. Trimming took off 4 bases at V and 3 bases at J, with 4 bases between the two ends. The length of the CDR3 is 12 residues. The germline gives CDR1 MDHEN, CDR2 SYDVKM. In DNA, the CDR3 is TGTGCCAGCAGTTACAACAAAAACATTCAGTACTTC. Translated, it gives CASSYNKNIQYF.

The chain couples TRBV13 to TRBJ2-1, with no clear D. The CDR3 extends over 14 amino acids. With 0 bases removed from V and 8 bases from J, the gap between germline ends came to 11 bases. The germline CDR1 and CDR2 sequences are PRHDT and FYEKMQ (reference sequence). This chain's CDR3 is CASSLGSGRYEQFF. The CDR3 bases are TGTGCCAGCAGCTTAGGTTCGGGCCGATATGAGCAGTTCTTC.

This clone was picked up many times. The genes are TRBV29-1 and TRBJ1-1, with 8 positions matching TRBD1. Germline CDR1 SQVTM, CDR2 ANQGSEA. The CDR3 contains 14 residues. Unmatched junction bases numbered 12, after V lost 7 bases and J lost 5 bases. In DNA form, the CDR3 reads TGCAGCGCCGGGGGGGCAGGGGGCTGGACTGAAGCTTTCTTT. This sequence encodes CSAGGAGGWTEAFF.

The chain carries TRBV27 and TRBJ1-5; D might be TRBD1 (6 bases). V lost 8 bases, J lost 0 bases, and 11 bases lay in between. The CDR3 contains 14 residues. The germline V gene has CDR1 MNHEY and CDR2 SMNVEV (reference sequence). The CDR3 loop is CASRRTDSNQPQHF. DNA of the CDR3: TGTGCCAGCCGCAGGACAGATAGCAATCAGCCCCAGCATTTT.

V is TRBV30 and J is TRBJ1-2; maybe TRBD1 (6 bases). The CDR3 contains 14 residues. V gave up 0 bases and J gave up 2 bases, with 10 bases separating them. Germline loops: CDR1 GTSNPN, CDR2 SVGIG (reference sequence). The CDR3 here is CAWSVGAANYGYTF. The CDR3 region has the DNA TGTGCCTGGAGTGTGGGGGCAGCCAACTATGGCTACACCTTC.

V and J are TRBV5-6 and TRBJ1-5; TRBD1 matches at 8 bases. J was trimmed by 5 bases and V by 4 bases; bases with no gene match: 5. The CDR3 runs to 14 residues. Germline V gene sequence: CDR1 SGHDT, CDR2 YYEEEE. The DNA for the CDR3 is TGTGCCAGCAGCCTGGACAGGGTGGATCAGCCCCAGCATTTT. Protein: CASSLDRVDQPQHF. The full variable domain, with the rest looked up from reference TRBV5-6 and TRBJ1-5, is DAGVTQSPTHLIKTRGQQVTLRCSPKSGHDTVSWYQQALGQGPQFIFQYYEEEERQRGNFPDRFSGHQFPNYSSELNVNALLLGDSALYLCASSLDRVDQPQHFGDGTRLSIL.

The chain is built from TRBV9 and TRBJ1-2; 8 bases agree with TRBD1. The CDR3 is 15 amino acids. V shed 3 bases, J shed 7 bases, and the junction held 11 bases outside the gene matches. CDR1 and CDR2 (germline): SGDLS, YYNGEE. The CDR3 is CASSGTGRGRGGYTF. The CDR3 coding sequence is TGTGCCAGCAGCGGGACAGGGAGGGGGCGTGGTGGCTACACCTTC.

The chain has TRBV7-9 and TRBJ1-5; 9 bases fit TRBD1. CDR3 length: 15 amino acids. Germline CDR1 is SEHNR and CDR2 is FQNEAQ (reference sequence). V dropped 4 bases and J dropped 2; count of bases not matched to a gene: 3. The CDR3 loop reads CASSSQGAGNQPQHF. The CDR3 DNA sequence: TGTGCCAGCAGCTCACAGGGGGCAGGCAATCAGCCCCAGCATTTT.

The chain joins TRBV7-2 to TRBJ2-5; possibly TRBD2 for D (6 bases). CDR1 is SGHTA and CDR2 is FQGNSA in the germline V gene. V shed 7 bases and J shed 4 bases, with 16 bases lying between them. There are 14 residues in the CDR3. The DNA for the CDR3 is TGTGCCAGCACTAGGGCGGCTAGCGCAGAGACCCAGTACTTC. Translated: CASTRAASAETQYF.

The J gene is TRBJ1-1, the V gene TRBV5-4; D not certain. This CDR3 has 13 amino acids. The V end was cut by 1 base, the J end by 1 base, with 5 bases between. In germline, CDR1 is SGHNT, CDR2 YYREEE (reference sequence). CDR3 region: CASSLMSNTEAFF. CDR3 bases: TGTGCCAGCAGCTTGATGTCGAACACTGAAGCTTTCTTT.

This clone was picked up one time. The V and J genes are TRBV5-6 and TRBJ2-5, with 7 bases lining up with TRBD1. The CDR3 totals 16 residues. Per the germline V gene, CDR1 is SGHDT and CDR2 is YYEEEE. The trim removed 2 bases at V and 4 bases at J, leaving 11 bases unmatched. CDR3 in DNA: TGTGCCAGCAGCTTTTTGAAGGACAGGTTAGGAGAGACCCAGTACTTC. Translating it yields CASSFLKDRLGETQYF.